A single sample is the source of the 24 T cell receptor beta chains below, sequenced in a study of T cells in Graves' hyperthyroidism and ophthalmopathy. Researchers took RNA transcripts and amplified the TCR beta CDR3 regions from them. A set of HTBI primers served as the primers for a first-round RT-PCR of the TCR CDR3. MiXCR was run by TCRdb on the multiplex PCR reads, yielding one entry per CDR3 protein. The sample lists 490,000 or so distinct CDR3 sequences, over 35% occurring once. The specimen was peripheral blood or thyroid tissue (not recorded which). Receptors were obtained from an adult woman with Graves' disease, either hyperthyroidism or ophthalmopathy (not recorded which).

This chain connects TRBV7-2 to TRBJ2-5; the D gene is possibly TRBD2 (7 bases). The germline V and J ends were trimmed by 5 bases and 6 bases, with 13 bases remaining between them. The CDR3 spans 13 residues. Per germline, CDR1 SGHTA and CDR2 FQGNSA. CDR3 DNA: TGTGCCAGCAGCCTGAGGGGGGGACAGACCCAGTACTTC. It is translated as CASSLRGGQTQYF.

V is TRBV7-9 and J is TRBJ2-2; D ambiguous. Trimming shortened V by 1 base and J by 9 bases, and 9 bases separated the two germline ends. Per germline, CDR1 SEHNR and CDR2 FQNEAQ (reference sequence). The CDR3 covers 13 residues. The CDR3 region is CASSLGSWRELFF. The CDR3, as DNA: TGTGCCAGCAGCTTAGGAAGTTGGCGGGAGCTGTTTTTT.

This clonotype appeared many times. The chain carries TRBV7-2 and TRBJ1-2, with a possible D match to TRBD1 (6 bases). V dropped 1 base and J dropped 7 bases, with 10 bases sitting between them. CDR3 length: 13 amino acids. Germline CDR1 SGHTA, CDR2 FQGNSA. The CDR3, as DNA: TGTGCCAGCAGCTTAGGGGCGGGGGCTGGCTACACCTTC. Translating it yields CASSLGAGAGYTF.

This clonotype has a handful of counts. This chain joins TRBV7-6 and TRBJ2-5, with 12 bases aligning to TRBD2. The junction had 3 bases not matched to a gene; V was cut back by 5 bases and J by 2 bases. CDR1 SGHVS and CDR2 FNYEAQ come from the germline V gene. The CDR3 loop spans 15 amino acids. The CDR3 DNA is TGTGCCAGCAGCCGTGGGACTAGCGGGCAAGAGACCCAGTACTTC. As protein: CASSRGTSGQETQYF. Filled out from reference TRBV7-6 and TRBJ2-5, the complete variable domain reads GAGVSQSPRYKVTKRGQDVALRCDPISGHVSLYWYRQALGQGPEFLTYFNYEAQQDKSGLPNDRFSAERPEGSISTLTIQRTEQRDSAMYRCASSRGTSGQETQYFGPGTRLLVL.

The CDR3 spells CATSRGLAGSSEQYF. For the CDR3, the DNA is TGTGCCACCAGCAGAGGGCTAGCGGGAAGCAGCGAGCAGTACTTC. The rearrangement uses TRBV15 and TRBJ2-7; 9 bases are a match to TRBD2. Germline CDR1 reads LNHNV; CDR2 reads YYDKDF (reference sequence). The CDR3 length is 15 residues. J lost 6 bases, V lost 1 base, and 7 bases had no gene match.

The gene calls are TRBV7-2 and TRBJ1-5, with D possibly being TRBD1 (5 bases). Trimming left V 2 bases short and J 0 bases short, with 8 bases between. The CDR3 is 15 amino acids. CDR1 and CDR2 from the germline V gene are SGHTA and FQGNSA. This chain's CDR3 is CASSLQDNSNQPQHF. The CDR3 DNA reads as TGTGCCAGCAGCTTACAGGACAATAGCAATCAGCCCCAGCATTTT.

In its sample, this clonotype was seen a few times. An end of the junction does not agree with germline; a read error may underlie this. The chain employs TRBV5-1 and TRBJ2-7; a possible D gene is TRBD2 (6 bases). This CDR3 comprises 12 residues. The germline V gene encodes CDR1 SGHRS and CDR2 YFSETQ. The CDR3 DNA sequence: TGTGCCTCAAGTGGGGGGACCTACGAGCAGTACTTC. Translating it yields CASSGGTYEQYF.

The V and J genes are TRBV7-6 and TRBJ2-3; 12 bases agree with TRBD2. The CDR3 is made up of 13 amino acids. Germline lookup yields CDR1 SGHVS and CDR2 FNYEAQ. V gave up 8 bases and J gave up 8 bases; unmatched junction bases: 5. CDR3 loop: CASSPLAGGTQYF. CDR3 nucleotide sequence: TGTGCCAGCTCCCCACTAGCGGGAGGTACGCAGTATTTT.

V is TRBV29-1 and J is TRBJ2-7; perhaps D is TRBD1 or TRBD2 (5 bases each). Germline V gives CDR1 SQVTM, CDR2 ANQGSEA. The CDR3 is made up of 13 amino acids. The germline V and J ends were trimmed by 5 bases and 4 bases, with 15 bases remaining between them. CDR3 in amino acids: CSVTGRQSYEQYF. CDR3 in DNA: TGCAGCGTTACGGGACGGCAAAGTTACGAGCAGTACTTC.

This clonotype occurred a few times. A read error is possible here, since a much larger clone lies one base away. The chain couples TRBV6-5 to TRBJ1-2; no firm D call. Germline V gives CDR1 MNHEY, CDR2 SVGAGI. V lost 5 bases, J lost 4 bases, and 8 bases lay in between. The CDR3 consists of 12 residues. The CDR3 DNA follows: TGTGCCAGCAGTGATCGCCCCTATGGCTACACCTTC. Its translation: CASSDRPYGYTF.

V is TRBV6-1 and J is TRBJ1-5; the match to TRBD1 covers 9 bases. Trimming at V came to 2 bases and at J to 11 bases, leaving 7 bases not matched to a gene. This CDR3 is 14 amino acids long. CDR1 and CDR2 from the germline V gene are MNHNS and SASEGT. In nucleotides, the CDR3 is TGTGCCAGCAGTGAACCGGGACAGGGCGAGGCCCAGCATTTT. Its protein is CASSEPGQGEAQHF.

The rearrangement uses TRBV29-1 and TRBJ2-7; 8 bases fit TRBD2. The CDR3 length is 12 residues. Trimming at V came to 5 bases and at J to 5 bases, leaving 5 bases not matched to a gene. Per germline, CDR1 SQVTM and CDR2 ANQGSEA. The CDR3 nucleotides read TGCAGCGTTCACCGGGGGGGTCACGAGCAGTACTTC. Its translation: CSVHRGGHEQYF.

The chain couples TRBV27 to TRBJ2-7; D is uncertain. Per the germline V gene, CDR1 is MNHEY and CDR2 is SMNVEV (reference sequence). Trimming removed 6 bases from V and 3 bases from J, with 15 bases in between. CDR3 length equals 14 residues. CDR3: CASRRPRRFYEQYF. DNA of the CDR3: TGTGCCAGCAGGAGACCAAGACGGTTCTACGAGCAGTACTTC.

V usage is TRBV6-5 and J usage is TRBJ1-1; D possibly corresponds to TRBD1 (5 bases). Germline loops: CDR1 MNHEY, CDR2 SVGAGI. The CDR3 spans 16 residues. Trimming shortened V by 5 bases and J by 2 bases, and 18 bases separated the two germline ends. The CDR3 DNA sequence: TGTGCCAGCAGTCAGAGTACCGGGGCTTTAAACACTGAAGCTTTCTTT. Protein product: CASSQSTGALNTEAFF.

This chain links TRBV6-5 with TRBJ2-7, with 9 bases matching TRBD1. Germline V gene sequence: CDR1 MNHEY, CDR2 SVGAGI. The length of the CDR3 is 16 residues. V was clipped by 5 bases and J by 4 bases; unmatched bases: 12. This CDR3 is CASSPQGTGFRYEQYF. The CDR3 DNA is TGTGCCAGCAGTCCCCAGGGGACAGGGTTTCGGTACGAGCAGTACTTC.

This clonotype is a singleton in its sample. As DNA, the CDR3 is TGTGCCAGCAGCCGGAACAGGGGCCCGGACACCATATATTTT. It encodes CASSRNRGPDTIYF. The gene calls are TRBV7-8 and TRBJ1-3, with 7 bases matching TRBD1. Trimming cost V 5 bases and J 8 bases; bases outside gene matches: 9. This CDR3 has 14 amino acids. CDR1 is SGHVS and CDR2 is FQNEAQ in the germline V gene.

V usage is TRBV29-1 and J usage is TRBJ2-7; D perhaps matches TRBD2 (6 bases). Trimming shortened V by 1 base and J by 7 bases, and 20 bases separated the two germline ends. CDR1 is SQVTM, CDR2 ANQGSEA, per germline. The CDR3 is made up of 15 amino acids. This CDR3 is CSVEAPRGGEVEQYF. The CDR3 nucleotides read TGCAGCGTTGAAGCCCCTCGGGGTGGGGAGGTAGAGCAGTACTTC.

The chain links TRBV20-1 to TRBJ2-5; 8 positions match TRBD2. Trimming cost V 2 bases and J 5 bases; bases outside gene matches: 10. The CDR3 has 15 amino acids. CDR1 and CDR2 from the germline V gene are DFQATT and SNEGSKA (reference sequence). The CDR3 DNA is TGCAGTGCTAGATTCGGCAGCGGGAGCTGGGAGACCCAGTACTTC. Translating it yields CSARFGSGSWETQYF.

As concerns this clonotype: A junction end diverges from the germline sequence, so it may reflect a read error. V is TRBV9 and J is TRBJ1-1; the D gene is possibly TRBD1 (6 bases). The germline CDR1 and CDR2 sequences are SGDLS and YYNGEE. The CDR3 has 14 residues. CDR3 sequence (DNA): TGTGCCGGCAGCGTAGGCAAGGGGGGCACTGAAGCTTTCTTT. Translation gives CAGSVGKGGTEAFF.

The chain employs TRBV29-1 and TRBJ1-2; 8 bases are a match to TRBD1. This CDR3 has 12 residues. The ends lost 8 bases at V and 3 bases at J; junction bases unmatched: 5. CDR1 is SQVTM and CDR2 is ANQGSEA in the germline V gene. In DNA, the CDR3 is TGCAGCTTAGCAGGGGGCGACTATGGCTACACCTTC. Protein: CSLAGGDYGYTF.

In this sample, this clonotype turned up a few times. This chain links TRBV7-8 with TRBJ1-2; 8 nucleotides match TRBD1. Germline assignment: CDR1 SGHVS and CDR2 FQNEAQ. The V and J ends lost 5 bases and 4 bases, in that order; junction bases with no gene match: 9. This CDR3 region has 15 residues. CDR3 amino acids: CASSTQGVGGYGYTF. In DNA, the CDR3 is TGTGCCAGCAGCACACAGGGGGTTGGAGGCTATGGCTACACCTTC.

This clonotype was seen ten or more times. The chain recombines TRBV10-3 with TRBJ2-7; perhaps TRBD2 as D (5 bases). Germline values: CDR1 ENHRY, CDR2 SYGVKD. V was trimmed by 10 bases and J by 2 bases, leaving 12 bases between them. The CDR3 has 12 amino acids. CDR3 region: CASGGLPYEQYF. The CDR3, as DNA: TGTGCCAGCGGCGGGCTTCCCTACGAGCAGTACTTC.

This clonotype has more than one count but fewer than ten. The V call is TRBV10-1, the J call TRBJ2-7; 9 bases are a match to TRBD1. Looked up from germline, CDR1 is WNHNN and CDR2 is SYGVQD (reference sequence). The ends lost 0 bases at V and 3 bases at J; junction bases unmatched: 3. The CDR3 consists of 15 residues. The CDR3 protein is CASSESSDRGYEQYF. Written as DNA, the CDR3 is TGCGCCAGCAGTGAGTCCTCGGACAGGGGCTACGAGCAGTACTTC.

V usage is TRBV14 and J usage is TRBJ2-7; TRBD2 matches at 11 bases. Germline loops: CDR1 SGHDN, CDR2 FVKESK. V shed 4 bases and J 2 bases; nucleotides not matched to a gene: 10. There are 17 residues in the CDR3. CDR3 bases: TGTGCCAGCAGCCCAAGGGGTAGCGGGAGGGGGACCTACGAGCAGTACTTC. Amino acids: CASSPRGSGRGTYEQYF.